This passage covers 20 T cell receptor beta chains from one sample sequenced in a study of control samples from healthy donors and cancer patients. Sequencing was performed with immunoSEQ multiplex PCR; in TCRdb, only in-frame clones are kept and a portion is missing. The sample has 30,000 to 40,000 clones, 83% seen once; the top ten hold roughly 21%. The specimen sequenced was PBMCs. These receptor sequences come from an older woman with lung cancer.

This chain links TRBV11-2 with TRBJ1-5, with 8 positions matching TRBD1. The CDR3 length is 15 residues. Germline loops: CDR1 SGHAT, CDR2 FQNNGV. The ends lost 5 bases at V and 3 bases at J; junction bases unmatched: 6. The CDR3 loop is CASSHGQGFNQPQHF. The CDR3 bases are TGTGCCAGCAGCCACGGACAGGGATTCAATCAGCCCCAGCATTTT.

The chain's CDR3 is CASILAGMNTEAFF. The CDR3, as DNA: TGTGCCAGCATCTTGGCGGGCATGAACACTGAAGCTTTCTTT. V gene TRBV7-2 combines with J gene TRBJ1-1; unclear D gene. Germline V lookup: CDR1 SGHTA, CDR2 FQGNSA. V was clipped by 7 bases and J by 0 bases, with 12 bases between them. There are 14 residues in the CDR3.

The chain uses TRBV7-2 and TRBJ2-7, with D tentatively TRBD2 (5 bases). V was shortened by 0 bases and J by 3 bases, with 6 bases between the two germline ends. This CDR3 has 13 amino acids. Germline-derived CDR1 and CDR2 are SGHTA and FQGNSA. This CDR3 is CASSLAGSYEQYF. The CDR3, as DNA: TGTGCCAGCAGCTTAGCAGGGAGCTACGAGCAGTACTTC. The variable domain in full, with the rest retrieved from reference TRBV7-2 and TRBJ2-7, is GAGVSQSPSNKVTEKGKDVELRCDPISGHTALYWYRQSLGQGLEFLIYFQGNSAPDKSGLPSDRFSAERTGGSVSTLTIQRTQQEDSAVYLCASSLAGSYEQYFGPGTRLTVT.

The chain couples TRBV19 to TRBJ2-5; 9 bases match TRBD1. Trimming cost V 5 bases and J 1 base; bases outside gene matches: 11. The CDR3 totals 17 residues. Germline CDR1 LNHDA, CDR2 SQIVND (reference sequence). CDR3 amino acids: CASSRTGTGRVQETQYF. CDR3 nucleotides: TGTGCCAGTAGTCGTACCGGGACAGGGAGGGTCCAAGAGACCCAGTACTTC.

The sample holds a few counts of this clone. The chain employs TRBV6-2 or TRBV6-3 and TRBJ1-1, with D unclear. The CDR3 length is 15 residues. CDR1 and CDR2 (germline): MNHEY, SVGEGT. V shed 2 bases and J shed 1 base, with 11 bases lying between them. The CDR3 sequence is CASSYVVGQNTEAFF. CDR3 bases: TGTGCCAGCAGTTACGTCGTTGGGCAGAACACTGAAGCTTTCTTT.

The chain joins TRBV7-9 to TRBJ2-7; perhaps TRBD2 as D (7 bases). V was clipped by 2 bases and J by 0 bases, with 17 bases between them. CDR1 SEHNR and CDR2 FQNEAQ come from the germline V gene (reference sequence). CDR3 size: 17 residues. CDR3 region: CASSLWGASGTSYEQYF. The CDR3 bases are TGTGCCAGCAGCTTATGGGGGGCCAGCGGGACCTCCTACGAGCAGTACTTC.

This clone was observed a handful of times. The chain recombines TRBV29-1 with TRBJ2-7, with D tentatively TRBD2 (5 bases). The CDR3 is made up of 14 amino acids. Trimming stripped 4 bases from V and 3 bases from J, with 16 bases between. Germline CDR1 SQVTM, CDR2 ANQGSEA. The CDR3 spells CSVVVTLGVYEQYF. The CDR3 bases are TGCAGCGTTGTTGTGACCCTCGGGGTCTACGAGCAGTACTTC.

The chain links TRBV7-8 to TRBJ2-1, with a possible D match to TRBD2 (6 bases). Germline V gene lookup returns CDR1 SGHVS and CDR2 FQNEAQ. The V end lost 6 bases, the J end lost 2 bases, and 14 bases lay between the germline ends. The CDR3 loop spans 15 amino acids. The CDR3 is CASRDGSGAYNEQFF. The CDR3 DNA reads TGTGCCAGCAGAGACGGGAGTGGAGCCTACAATGAGCAGTTCTTC.

The chain joins TRBV2 to TRBJ1-1; D not certain. The V end lost 2 bases, the J end lost 10 bases, and 17 bases lay between the germline ends. The germline V gene encodes CDR1 SNHLY and CDR2 FYNNEI. The CDR3 runs to 14 residues. CDR3 sequence: CASSEMATWRGAFF. The DNA of the CDR3 is TGTGCCAGCAGTGAAATGGCGACCTGGCGGGGAGCTTTCTTT.

The chain is built from TRBV29-1 and TRBJ2-3; perhaps TRBD1 as D (5 bases). The CDR3 is 16 residues long. Germline CDR1 reads SQVTM; CDR2 reads ANQGSEA. Trimming took 3 bases from V and 4 from J, leaving 20 bases between them. In nucleotides, the CDR3 is TGCAGCGTTGACCCCAGACAGTTCCTCCGCCCAGATACGCAGTATTTT. Translating gives CSVDPRQFLRPDTQYF.

This clone came up once. V gene TRBV6-2 or TRBV6-3 combines with J gene TRBJ1-2; D is uncertain. With 4 bases removed from V and 4 bases from J, the gap between germline ends came to 10 bases. The germline V gene has CDR1 MNHEY and CDR2 SVGEGT. The CDR3 runs 13 residues. The chain's CDR3 is CASSSDGFYGYTF. For the CDR3, the DNA is TGTGCCAGCAGTTCTGACGGATTCTATGGCTACACCTTC.

V is TRBV19 and J is TRBJ1-1; D is undetermined. The CDR3 sequence is 11 residues long. V was cut by 3 bases and J by 4 bases, with 3 bases left in between. CDR1 is LNHDA, CDR2 SQIVND, per germline (reference sequence). The CDR3 coding sequence is TGTGCCAGTAGTATTGTCACTGAAGCTTTCTTT. This encodes CASSIVTEAFF.

This clone was found a few times. This chain joins TRBV7-2 and TRBJ2-3; D uncertain. V was clipped by 1 base and J by 1 base, with 9 bases between them. There are 15 residues in the CDR3. Germline V CDR1 and CDR2: SGHTA, FQGNSA. The CDR3 loop is CASSLVGRRTDTQYF. The CDR3 nucleotides read TGTGCCAGCAGCTTAGTTGGGCGTCGCACAGATACGCAGTATTTT.

The J gene is TRBJ2-1, the V gene TRBV19, with 7 positions matching TRBD1. Germline V gives CDR1 LNHDA, CDR2 SQIVND (reference sequence). Unmatched junction bases numbered 7, after V lost 5 bases and J lost 9 bases. The CDR3 runs to 13 residues. The CDR3 region is CASSFTGESEQFF. The CDR3 region has the DNA TGTGCCAGTAGTTTTACAGGGGAAAGTGAGCAGTTCTTC.

The rearrangement links TRBV6-6 to TRBJ1-1; the D gene is possibly TRBD1 (5 bases). Trimming stripped 5 bases from V and 5 bases from J, with 12 bases between. Germline lookup yields CDR1 MNHNY and CDR2 SVGAGI (reference sequence). This CDR3 is built from 13 residues. CDR3 residues: CASSRGGKTEAFF. The CDR3 nucleotides are TGTGCCAGCAGTCGCGGGGGGAAAACTGAAGCTTTCTTT.

This clone was detected once. V gene TRBV27 combines with J gene TRBJ1-2; no firm D call. The V end lost 3 bases, the J end lost 6 bases, and 17 bases lay between the germline ends. Germline CDR1 is MNHEY and CDR2 is SMNVEV (reference sequence). The CDR3 sequence is 15 residues long. In nucleotides, the CDR3 is TGTGCCAGCAGTTTCCGAACCCTGAGTTTGGATGGCTACACCTTC. As protein: CASSFRTLSLDGYTF.

The V and J genes are TRBV12-3 or TRBV12-4 and TRBJ1-2; weak D call: TRBD1 (6 bases). Trimming left V 3 bases short and J 2 bases short, with 7 bases between. CDR3 length: 13 amino acids. The CDR3 reads CASSFTGNYGYTF. CDR3 bases: TGTGCCAGCAGTTTCACAGGGAACTATGGCTACACCTTC.

J is TRBJ1-6 and V is TRBV7-6; D perhaps matches TRBD1 (6 bases). V was trimmed by 5 bases and J by 13 bases, leaving 27 bases between them. Germline V gene data show CDR1 as SGHVS and CDR2 as FNYEAQ. The CDR3 extends over 17 amino acids. CDR3 loop: CASSATPLGGPSAPLHF. The CDR3 bases are TGTGCCAGCAGCGCAACTCCTTTGGGGGGGCCTTCTGCCCCCCTCCACTTT. Complete variable domain (other parts from reference TRBV7-6 and TRBJ1-6): GAGVSQSPRYKVTKRGQDVALRCDPISGHVSLYWYRQALGQGPEFLTYFNYEAQQDKSGLPNDRFSAERPEGSISTLTIQRTEQRDSAMYRCASSATPLGGPSAPLHFGNGTRLTVT.

J is TRBJ2-5 and V is TRBV18; D is uncertain. Per germline, CDR1 KGHSH and CDR2 LQKENI. This CDR3 is built from 13 residues. V was cut by 0 bases and J by 2 bases, with 4 bases left in between. For the CDR3, the DNA is TGTGCCAGCTCACCACCAACACAAGAGACCCAGTACTTC. Translating gives CASSPPTQETQYF.

The genes are TRBV6-5 and TRBJ1-1; no clear D gene. Trimming removed 4 bases from V and 4 bases from J, with 10 bases in between. CDR1 and CDR2 (germline): MNHEY, SVGAGI. The CDR3 contains 13 residues. CDR3 sequence: CASSFREGTEAFF. CDR3 nucleotide sequence: TGTGCCAGCAGTTTTAGGGAGGGCACTGAAGCTTTCTTT.